This T cell receptor beta chain was observed in a study of blood T cell repertoires in COVID-19. Study-wide background: There were acute and convalescent COVID-19 samples, and they came from the United States, Italy and Spain. Sources were T cells, B-cell-depleted T cells, or PBMCs; the material itself was cDNA or gDNA.

Original methodology: Researchers report that nucleated cell counts were estimated from reference gene primer amplification. Sequenced by immunoSEQ multiplex PCR; TCRdb stores in-frame clones only, minus some. V and J calls and clone size come straight from that table; D and trimming were deduced from the DNA. The repertoire holds around 120,000 clones, more than 60% seen once, with 5% to 7.5% in the top ten. The TCR sequence derives from a man in his 70s with acute or convalescent COVID-19. Sequenced material: peripheral blood.

The CDR3 DNA follows: TGTGCCAGCAGCCAAGAACAGTCCGGAAACACCATATATTTT. Protein: CASSQEQSGNTIYF. This sequence joins TRBV4-2 and TRBJ1-3, with no clear D. From germline, CDR1 is LGHNA and CDR2 YNFKEQ. This CDR3 has 14 residues. Trimming took off 0 bases at V and 4 bases at J, with 7 bases between the two ends.